Listed here are 30 T cell receptor beta chains from one sample, sequenced in a study of blood T cells in healthy people across ages. Combining a sample-barcoded 5' primer with a J-beta primer mix, a second PCR ran for roughly 6 to 11 cycles. Via MiXCR, TCRdb re-called the 5' RACE reads, giving one row per CDR3 protein. The table shows more than 900,000 distinct CDR3 sequences, with approximately 32% occurring only once. These data were likewise used in another study, on T cells of mothers and their children.

The sequenced sample was blood. These receptors came from a woman between 40 and 55 years old in good health.

About this clonotype: A junction boundary mismatches the germline segment, possibly from a read error. This chain joins TRBV12-3 or TRBV12-4 and TRBJ1-2, with D uncertain. The CDR3 sequence is 12 residues long. The CDR3 DNA reads as TGTGCCAGCAGTTTAGCGACCTATAGCTACACCTTC. This sequence encodes CASSLATYSYTF.

This clonotype was counted ten times or more. CDR3 DNA sequence: TGTGCCAGCAGTTCACCGGGACAGGGGTCGGAGACCCAGTACTTC. Its protein is CASSSPGQGSETQYF. This chain joins TRBV28 and TRBJ2-5, with TRBD1 matching 10 bases. Germline CDR1 is MDHEN and CDR2 is SYDVKM. V was clipped by 4 bases and J by 5 bases; unmatched bases: 7. This CDR3 region has 15 residues.

About this clonotype: One junction end disagrees with the germline gene, perhaps due to a read error. The V and J genes are TRBV14 and TRBJ1-1; D is uncertain. There are 13 residues in the CDR3. Germline V gene sequence: CDR1 SGHDN, CDR2 FVKESK. CDR3 DNA sequence: TGTGCCAGCAGCCAAGATCGGAACACTGGAGCTTTCTTT. This gives the protein CASSQDRNTGAFF.

This clonotype occurred many times. V is TRBV5-1 and J is TRBJ1-6, with unresolved D. Looked up from germline, CDR1 is SGHRS and CDR2 is YFSETQ. This CDR3 spans 13 amino acids. V was pared by 0 bases and J by 9 bases, with 7 bases between. The CDR3 sequence is CASSLEAFSPLHF. The CDR3 nucleotides read TGCGCCAGCAGCTTGGAGGCGTTTTCACCCCTCCACTTT.

The V gene is TRBV7-2, the J gene TRBJ2-7; 10 bases line up with TRBD1. The germline gives CDR1 SGHTA, CDR2 FQGNSA. V gave up 3 bases and J gave up 7 bases; unmatched junction bases: 6. CDR3 length equals 14 residues. The CDR3 region has the DNA TGTGCCAGCAGCTTCCGACAGGGGGCGAGGGAGCAGTACTTC. Protein: CASSFRQGAREQYF.

This clonotype was counted a few times. The V and J genes are TRBV12-3 or TRBV12-4 and TRBJ1-2; D may be TRBD1 (6 bases). V lost 4 bases to trimming and J lost 5 bases, with 14 bases between them. The CDR3 consists of 14 residues. The CDR3 here is CASSSEITGYGYTF. The DNA for the CDR3 is TGTGCCAGCAGTTCGGAAATAACAGGGTATGGCTACACCTTC.

This clonotype came up a few times. CDR3 protein: CASSPLGGAGKNSPLHF. The DNA of the CDR3 is TGCGCCAGCAGCCCCCTCGGCGGTGCAGGGAAAAATTCACCCCTCCACTTT. The genes are TRBV5-1 and TRBJ1-6, with D perhaps matching TRBD1 (5 bases). This CDR3 spans 17 amino acids. V was shortened by 4 bases and J by 7 bases, with 21 bases between the two germline ends. Germline V lookup: CDR1 SGHRS, CDR2 YFSETQ. Variable domain in full (rest from reference TRBV5-1 and TRBJ1-6): KAGVTQTPRYLIKTRGQQVTLSCSPISGHRSVSWYQQTPGQGLQFLFEYFSETQRNKGNFPGRFSGRQFSNSRSEMNVSTLELGDSALYLCASSPLGGAGKNSPLHFGNGTRLTVT.

CDR3 sequence: CASSEVRTGRTEAFF. In DNA form, the CDR3 reads TGTGCCAGCAGTGAAGTTAGGACAGGGAGAACTGAAGCTTTCTTT. The V gene is TRBV6-1, the J gene TRBJ1-1; 8 bases align to TRBD1. V was pared by 1 base and J by 5 bases, with 6 bases of the junction left unmatched. Germline V gene lookup returns CDR1 MNHNS and CDR2 SASEGT. The CDR3 has 15 amino acids.

This clonotype has more than one count but fewer than ten. V gene TRBV7-9 combines with J gene TRBJ1-1; D uncertain. The CDR3 is 15 residues long. Germline values: CDR1 SEHNR, CDR2 FQNEAQ (reference sequence). The V end was cut by 5 bases, the J end by 0 bases, with 13 bases between. CDR3 nucleotide sequence: TGTGCCAGCAGCACCTATCAAGAATTGAACACTGAAGCTTTCTTT. Translated, it gives CASSTYQELNTEAFF.

The chain has TRBV7-2 and TRBJ1-5; TRBD1 is a possible D gene (6 bases). This CDR3 has 15 amino acids. The germline gives CDR1 SGHTA, CDR2 FQGNSA. Trimming took off 7 bases at V and 2 bases at J, with 15 bases between the two ends. In DNA, the CDR3 is TGTGCCAGCACCACAACAGGGAGTGGCAATCAGCCCCAGCATTTT. Its protein product is CASTTTGSGNQPQHF.

This clonotype has more than one count but fewer than ten. This clone may be a read error of a much larger clone one base away. This chain uses TRBV20-1 with TRBJ2-7, with a possible D match to TRBD2 (5 bases). Germline V CDR1 and CDR2: DFQATT, SNEGSKA (reference sequence). The V end lost 1 base, the J end lost 7 bases, and 20 bases lay between the germline ends. CDR3 length: 15 residues. For the CDR3, the DNA is TGCAGTGCTAGAGGTGATAGAGCGGTATACAATGAGCAGTACTTC. Protein: CSARGDRAVYNEQYF.

V is TRBV7-2 and J is TRBJ2-7; 12 bases are a match to TRBD2. J gave up 3 bases and V 2 bases, and 5 bases lay outside the gene matches. The length of the CDR3 is 16 residues. Germline lookup yields CDR1 SGHTA and CDR2 FQGNSA. The CDR3 nucleotides are TGTGCCAGCAGCTTACTAGCGGGGGGGCCAGTCTACGAGCAGTACTTC. It translates to CASSLLAGGPVYEQYF. Together with reference TRBV7-2 and TRBJ2-7, the CDR3 gives the full variable domain: GAGVSQSPSNKVTEKGKDVELRCDPISGHTALYWYRQSLGQGLEFLIYFQGNSAPDKSGLPSDRFSAERTGGSVSTLTIQRTQQEDSAVYLCASSLLAGGPVYEQYFGPGTRLTVT.

As concerns this clonotype: A much larger clone lies a single base off, so this may be a read error. The gene calls are TRBV4-3 and TRBJ2-7, with 12 bases identical to TRBD2. CDR1 LGHNA and CDR2 YSLEER come from the germline V gene. The CDR3 loop spans 15 amino acids. This chain's CDR3 is CASGQDLAGGYEQYF. The CDR3 coding sequence is TGCGCCAGCGGCCAAGACCTAGCGGGGGGGTACGAGCAGTACTTC.

This chain uses TRBV7-2 with TRBJ2-1; D could derive from TRBD1 or TRBD2 (6 bases each). CDR1 is SGHTA, CDR2 FQGNSA, per germline. Trimming shortened V by 5 bases and J by 0 bases, and 14 bases separated the two germline ends. The CDR3 runs to 16 residues. DNA for the CDR3: TGTGCCAGCAGCCCGCCGGGGGCCTTCTCCTACAATGAGCAGTTCTTC. This encodes CASSPPGAFSYNEQFF.

This clonotype was seen only a few times. This sequence joins TRBV4-1 and TRBJ2-3; tentative D call: TRBD2 (7 bases). The V gene lost 4 bases and the J gene lost 0 bases, with 17 bases spanning the gap. Germline loops: CDR1 MGHRA, CDR2 YSYEKL. This CDR3 is built from 17 residues. CDR3 region: CASSREGGRRSTDTQYF. Written as DNA, the CDR3 is TGCGCCAGCAGCCGAGAGGGGGGGCGAAGGAGCACAGATACGCAGTATTTT.

J is TRBJ1-1 and V is TRBV4-3; D not certain. The germline V gene has CDR1 LGHNA and CDR2 YSLEER. Between the trimmed V and J ends, which lost 2 bases and 4 bases, there was a span of 14 bases. The CDR3 runs 15 residues. CDR3 in DNA: TGCGCCAGCAGCCAAACAGCTACCAGGACCACTGAAGCTTTCTTT. Amino acids: CASSQTATRTTEAFF.

The J gene is TRBJ2-5, the V gene TRBV5-1, with 9 nucleotides matching TRBD1. CDR3 size: 16 residues. The V segment lost 4 bases and the J segment 2 bases; nucleotides outside the gene matches: 9. Germline CDR1 SGHRS, CDR2 YFSETQ. CDR3 amino acids: CASSPVLGQGQETQYF. The CDR3 DNA is TGCGCCAGCAGCCCGGTCTTGGGACAGGGACAAGAGACCCAGTACTTC.

This clonotype was picked up many times. The V call is TRBV5-1, the J call TRBJ2-3; tentatively, D is TRBD2 (7 bases). Germline loops: CDR1 SGHRS, CDR2 YFSETQ. This CDR3 comprises 14 residues. The ends were cut back, 3 bases at V and 4 bases at J, with 12 bases in the middle. The CDR3 region is CASSSTGGPDTQYF. The CDR3 bases are TGCGCCAGCAGCTCGACGGGGGGCCCAGATACGCAGTATTTT. The full variable domain, rest sourced from reference TRBV5-1 and TRBJ2-3, is KAGVTQTPRYLIKTRGQQVTLSCSPISGHRSVSWYQQTPGQGLQFLFEYFSETQRNKGNFPGRFSGRQFSNSRSEMNVSTLELGDSALYLCASSSTGGPDTQYFGPGTRLTVL.

This clonotype turned up a few times. The chain carries TRBV28 and TRBJ2-1; tentatively, D is TRBD1 (5 bases). V shed 3 bases and J shed 11 bases, with 17 bases lying between them. CDR3 size: 14 residues. In germline, CDR1 is MDHEN, CDR2 SYDVKM. CDR3 sequence reads: CASSFQDLRQKQFF. The CDR3, as DNA: TGTGCCAGCAGTTTTCAGGATCTAAGACAGAAGCAGTTCTTC.

The chain links TRBV20-1 to TRBJ1-2; TRBD1 aligns across 8 bases. CDR1 is DFQATT and CDR2 is SNEGSKA in the germline V gene (reference sequence). The V segment lost 1 base and the J segment 5 bases; nucleotides outside the gene matches: 9. The CDR3 runs to 15 residues. The CDR3 loop reads CSARAPRTGRYGYTF. Written as DNA, the CDR3 is TGCAGTGCTAGAGCCCCCCGGACAGGGAGATATGGCTACACCTTC.

This clonotype has only a few counts. The CDR3 here is CASSLAGGQLNEKLFF. The CDR3, as DNA: TGTGCCAGCAGCTTAGCTGGGGGACAATTGAATGAAAAACTGTTTTTT. The chain uses TRBV7-2 and TRBJ1-4; maybe TRBD1 (6 bases). CDR3 size: 16 residues. Per germline, CDR1 SGHTA and CDR2 FQGNSA. The germline V and J ends were trimmed by 0 bases and 5 bases, with 13 bases remaining between them.

Turning to this clonotype: A junction boundary mismatches the germline segment, possibly from a read error. The V call is TRBV27, the J call TRBJ2-7, with TRBD2 matching 8 bases. Germline V CDR1 and CDR2: MNHEY, SMNVEV (reference sequence). CDR3 size: 15 residues. CDR3 protein: CASSFGGASSYEQYF. Here the CDR3 DNA reads TGTGCCAGTAGTTTCGGGGGGGCGAGCTCCTACGAGCAGTACTTC.

This clonotype was recorded at least ten times. The chain links TRBV6-5 to TRBJ2-5, with D maybe TRBD2 (6 bases). V was cut by 10 bases and J by 5 bases, with 20 bases left in between. Germline CDR1 MNHEY, CDR2 SVGAGI. The CDR3 sequence is 14 residues long. The CDR3 DNA reads as TGTGCCACCAGATCACGGGGGTTCTTGGAGACCCAGTACTTC. Amino acid sequence: CATRSRGFLETQYF.

This chain links TRBV12-3 or TRBV12-4 with TRBJ2-7; tentatively, D is TRBD1 (6 bases). The CDR3 is 12 residues long. The V and J ends lost 6 bases and 7 bases respectively, with 13 bases between them. CDR3 nucleotide sequence: TGTGCCAGCAGGTCTGGACAGAGAGAGCAGTACTTC. It specifies CASRSGQREQYF.

As to this clonotype: With a much larger clone just one base away, this may be a read error. The chain combines TRBV9 with TRBJ2-7; no definite D call. CDR1 and CDR2 (germline): SGDLS, YYNGEE. Between the trimmed V and J ends, which lost 0 bases and 3 bases, there was a span of 13 bases. The CDR3 length is 15 residues. Written as DNA, the CDR3 is TGTGCCAGCAGCGTAGGGACGGTATTACGCTACGAGCAGTACTTC. Residues: CASSVGTVLRYEQYF.

This clonotype has ten or more counts. This sequence joins TRBV28 and TRBJ1-2; maybe TRBD1 (5 bases). The CDR3 spans 14 residues. CDR1 MDHEN and CDR2 SYDVKM come from the germline V gene. The germline V and J ends were trimmed by 3 bases and 4 bases, with 12 bases remaining between them. Here the CDR3 DNA reads TGTGCCAGCAGTTTCCGGGACCGCCTCTATGGCTACACCTTC. It codes for CASSFRDRLYGYTF.

This chain joins TRBV5-6 and TRBJ1-2; tentative D call: TRBD1 (5 bases). The CDR3 covers 12 residues. V shed 3 bases and J shed 8 bases, with 11 bases lying between them. Germline V gene lookup returns CDR1 SGHDT and CDR2 YYEEEE. The CDR3 coding sequence is TGTGCCAGCAGCTCTTTCCAGGGAGGCTACACCTTC. Translated: CASSSFQGGYTF.

This clonotype was detected a few times. The chain carries TRBV30 and TRBJ2-3; 7 bases are shared with TRBD1. Looked up from germline, CDR1 is GTSNPN and CDR2 is SVGIG (reference sequence). V trimming: 1 base; J trimming: 2 bases; junction bases outside the gene matches: 3. The CDR3 is 14 residues long. CDR3 amino acids: CAWSGGQTTDTQYF. The CDR3 coding sequence is TGTGCCTGGAGTGGGGGACAGACCACAGATACGCAGTATTTT.

This chain's CDR3 is CASTPTGGSSYNEQFF. As DNA, the CDR3 is TGTGCCAGCACCCCGACAGGGGGGAGCTCCTACAATGAGCAGTTCTTC. The rearrangement joins TRBV9 to TRBJ2-1; 9 bases are a match to TRBD1. CDR3 length equals 16 residues. Germline values: CDR1 SGDLS, CDR2 YYNGEE. V shed 6 bases, J shed 0 bases, and the junction held 7 bases outside the gene matches.

Concerning this clonotype: A read error may be the cause here, since a much bigger clone is one base away. The V call is TRBV5-1, the J call TRBJ2-7; TRBD2 matches at 10 bases. Germline V lookup: CDR1 SGHRS, CDR2 YFSETQ. The CDR3 runs to 15 residues. CDR3 sequence reads: CASSLGLAGRYEQCF. The CDR3 nucleotides are TGCGCCAGCAGCTTGGGACTAGCGGGCCGCTACGAGCAGTGCTTC.